The clone carrying this TCR beta chain was observed a few times. Its antigen is not identified. Constant-segment primers served in 5'RACE that generated TCR alpha and TCR beta cDNA libraries bearing sample barcodes and UMIs. TCRdb processed the 5' RACE reads anew with MiXCR; each CDR3 protein has one entry. Altogether tens of thousands of distinct CDR3 sequences are present, about 23% being singletons, with the ten largest covering roughly 39%. The germline V gene encodes CDR1 MGHRA and CDR2 YSYEKL. Trimming shortened V by 3 bases and J by 6 bases, and 9 bases separated the two germline ends. This CDR3 has 13 residues. The record originates from a study of T-cell memory formation after mild COVID-19. About the study: Largely donor-specific TCR clusters were found.

General observations from the study: Largely, contracting CD4+ clones fell within CM and EM, and contracting CD8+ clones within EMRA. Specificity for SARS-CoV-2 was not confirmed among the second-wave clones peaking on day 37.

The receptor comes from a young man who had mild COVID-19 (a few samples of this study predate the infection). Cell type and time point are not known. This sequence joins TRBV4-1 and TRBJ2-1; either TRBD1 or TRBD2 may supply D (5 bases each). The sequencing input was PBMCs or a T cell subset sorted from them (not recorded which). CDR3 residues: CASSHRGSNEQFF. For the CDR3, the DNA is TGCGCCAGCAGCCACCGGGGCTCCAATGAGCAGTTCTTC.